The entry below describes one T cell receptor (beta chain). Samples came from healthy bone marrow donors. Germline CDR1 SGHKS, CDR2 YYEKEE (reference sequence). This CDR3 contains 15 residues. The V and J ends lost 0 bases and 2 bases respectively, with 12 bases between them. The data derive from a study of cytomegalovirus exposure and HLA in healthy donors. The overall study: The study's early data release held tens of millions of unique TCRs from HLA-typed donors. Approximately 81% of 300 to 450 genotyped donors fell in the Caucasian-associated ancestry cluster.

In the PCR, 60 Vbeta and 13 Jbeta primers were used. Data came from immunoSEQ multiplex PCR; TCRdb stores just in-frame clones and leaves some out. The sample shows just over 200,000 clones, around 83% of them seen only once. Sequenced: PBMCs. V and J are TRBV5-5 and TRBJ2-7; D ambiguous. The sequence derives from a woman aged 35 to 49 in good health and CMV-seronegative. The CDR3 bases are TGTGCCAGCAGCTTGGCCCGGGTCCCAACCTACGAGCAGTACTTC. It encodes CASSLARVPTYEQYF.